This T cell receptor beta chain was captured in a study of Ad26.COV2.S vaccination and SARS-CoV-2 variants. Treatment indicated: roughly 20 received Ad26.COV2.S at low or high dose, single or two shots; about 5 received placebo; per-sample allocation not given. Vaccine and placebo recipients were sampled on day 63 after the first injection. Profiled with immunoSEQ multiplex PCR; TCRdb holds only in-frame clones, not every one. Here the sample spans around 450,000 clones, over 75% being singletons. Germline CDR1 KGHDR, CDR2 SFDVKD. V lost 4 bases to trimming and J lost 5 bases, with 10 bases between them. This CDR3 comprises 13 residues.

The sequence came from a person aged 18-60 years who received the Ad26.COV2.S COVID-19 vaccine or a placebo. The chain combines TRBV24-1 with TRBJ2-5; no firm D call. The sequences come from peripheral blood, collected in a trial of Ad26.COV2.S vaccine versus placebo. The CDR3 DNA sequence: TGTGCCACCAGTGACTTTAACGGGGAGACCCAGTACTTC. Protein product: CATSDFNGETQYF.